These 13 T cell receptor beta chains were all obtained from the same sample, sequenced in a study of post-analysis software for immune sequencing data. cDNA libraries of TCR beta carried unique molecular identifiers. MiXCR, applied by TCRdb to the PCR reads, yields one record per CDR3 protein. This repertoire shows hundreds of thousands of distinct CDR3 sequences, 59% found once; its top ten account for about 11%. Notes on the study in general: With TRBV5-6, TRBV5-1 and TRBV20-1 included, about five TRBV segments were more frequent in patients than in controls.

No antigen is known for these receptors. The sequenced sample was blood. The receptors derive from a girl aged 2 to 10 with multiple sclerosis.

CDR3 sequence: CSAIIPSNTEAFF. CDR3 nucleotides: TGCAGTGCTATTATTCCCTCGAACACTGAAGCTTTCTTT. The gene calls are TRBV20-1 and TRBJ1-1, with no clear D. Per germline, CDR1 DFQATT and CDR2 SNEGSKA (reference sequence). Trimming pared 4 bases from V and 1 base from J, leaving 10 bases between. The CDR3 totals 13 residues.

This clonotype has a handful of counts. Written as DNA, the CDR3 is TGTGCCAGCAGCTTAGGTCCTAGCGGGGGGGCCCTTTTGGATACGCAGTATTTT. Translation gives CASSLGPSGGALLDTQYF. V is TRBV7-8 and J is TRBJ2-3, with 12 bases that match TRBD2. CDR3 length: 18 residues. The germline V gene has CDR1 SGHVS and CDR2 FQNEAQ. The junction had 11 bases not matched to a gene; V was cut back by 1 base and J by 6 bases.

For the CDR3, the DNA is TGCAGTGCGGGGACTAGCGGGAGAGCTACCTACAATGAGCAGTTCTTC. Translating it yields CSAGTSGRATYNEQFF. This rearrangement joins TRBV20-1 to TRBJ2-1; 14 nucleotides align to TRBD2. CDR3 length: 16 residues. Trimming removed 6 bases from V and 2 bases from J; junction bases left unmatched: 6. Per the germline V gene, CDR1 is DFQATT and CDR2 is SNEGSKA (reference sequence).

This rearrangement joins TRBV24-1 to TRBJ2-4; unclear D gene. The assigned J gene may be wrong: the sequence end matches TRBJ2-5 better. The germline CDR1 and CDR2 sequences are KGHDR and SFDVKD. This CDR3 has 13 amino acids. As DNA, the CDR3 is TGTGCCACCAGCCTACCTCAGGAAGAGACCCAGTACTTC. Translation: CATSLPQEETQYF.

V usage is TRBV27 and J usage is TRBJ1-5; D not certain. This CDR3 comprises 17 residues. V shed 3 bases and J shed 2 bases, with 17 bases lying between them. Germline CDR1 and CDR2: MNHEY and SMNVEV (reference sequence). CDR3 nucleotide sequence: TGTGCCAGCAGTTTGTGTAGTCAGGTATATGGCAATCAGCCCCAGCATTTT. Translating gives CASSLCSQVYGNQPQHF.

Worth noting for this clonotype: The germline gene is not matched at one end of the junction; a read error may be the cause. This rearrangement joins TRBV5-1 to TRBJ1-2, with 9 bases matching TRBD1. Germline-derived CDR1 and CDR2 are SGHRS and YFSETQ. This CDR3 contains 16 residues. CDR3 region: CASGLGTGLTNYGYTF. The CDR3 region has the DNA TGCGCCAGCGGCTTGGGGACAGGGTTGACTAACTATGGCTACACCTTC. Full variable domain (rest looked up from reference TRBV5-1 and TRBJ1-2): KAGVTQTPRYLIKTRGQQVTLSCSPISGHRSVSWYQQTPGQGLQFLFEYFSETQRNKGNFPGRFSGRQFSNSRSEMNVSTLELGDSALYLCASGLGTGLTNYGYTFGSGTRLTVV.

The CDR3 sequence is CASSQERGERETQYF. CDR3 nucleotides: TGTGCCAGCAGCCAAGAACGGGGCGAGAGAGAGACCCAGTACTTC. This chain connects TRBV3-1 to TRBJ2-7; D may correspond to TRBD1 or TRBD2 (5 bases each). The DNA end is more similar to TRBJ2-5, so the J call may be wrong. The CDR3 contains 15 residues. Germline V CDR1 and CDR2: LGHDT, YNNKEL (reference sequence).

The chain employs TRBV10-3 and TRBJ1-4, with D hard to call. There are 17 residues in the CDR3. The ends were cut back, 0 bases at V and 5 bases at J, with 16 bases in the middle. In germline, CDR1 is ENHRY, CDR2 SYGVKD. CDR3 nucleotide sequence: TGTGCCATCAGTGAGTCTGCTGACACAACCCACAATGAAAAACTGTTTTTT. Protein sequence: CAISESADTTHNEKLFF.

This clonotype was detected a few times. V usage is TRBV12-3 or TRBV12-4 and J usage is TRBJ1-1; possibly TRBD1 for D (5 bases). Trimming shortened V by 2 bases and J by 5 bases, and 12 bases separated the two germline ends. The CDR3 runs 14 residues. CDR3 sequence reads: CASSLRQRGTEAFF. The CDR3 nucleotides read TGTGCCAGCAGTTTACGACAGCGGGGGACTGAAGCTTTCTTT.

The V gene is TRBV12-3 or TRBV12-4, the J gene TRBJ2-1; D unresolved. Trimming removed 0 bases at V and 10 bases at J, with 7 bases between. This CDR3 contains 12 residues. The CDR3 region has the DNA TGTGCCAGCAGTTTAGCCCTTTGGGAGCAGTTCTTC. Its translation is CASSLALWEQFF.

The CDR3 nucleotides are TGTGCCAGCAGCTTGTACGGGGGCCCGACAGATACGCAGTATTTT. This sequence encodes CASSLYGGPTDTQYF. The chain has TRBV5-6 and TRBJ2-3; the D gene could be TRBD1 or TRBD2 (6 bases each). The CDR3 runs 15 residues. The V and J ends lost 1 base and 3 bases respectively, with 12 bases between them. Germline CDR1 is SGHDT and CDR2 is YYEEEE.

This clonotype was seen a handful of times. The chain recombines TRBV20-1 with TRBJ2-4, with D unclear. The CDR3 runs to 15 residues. Looked up from germline, CDR1 is DFQATT and CDR2 is SNEGSKA (reference sequence). The ends were cut back, 3 bases at V and 0 bases at J, with 12 bases in the middle. CDR3 residues: CSASVVRLAKNIQYF. CDR3 nucleotides: TGCAGTGCTAGTGTGGTTCGCTTAGCCAAAAACATTCAGTACTTC.

The chain combines TRBV5-1 with TRBJ1-4; no reliable D call. V was trimmed by 0 bases and J by 0 bases, leaving 9 bases between them. CDR1 and CDR2 (germline): SGHRS, YFSETQ. The CDR3 is 16 residues long. The CDR3 is CASSLVRVATNEKLFF. CDR3 DNA: TGCGCCAGCAGCTTGGTCCGGGTTGCAACTAATGAAAAACTGTTTTTT. Using reference TRBV5-1 and TRBJ1-4 for the parts outside the CDR3, the full variable domain is KAGVTQTPRYLIKTRGQQVTLSCSPISGHRSVSWYQQTPGQGLQFLFEYFSETQRNKGNFPGRFSGRQFSNSRSEMNVSTLELGDSALYLCASSLVRVATNEKLFFGSGTQLSVL.